Listed below are T cell receptor beta chains from one sample, sequenced in a study of blood T cell repertoires in COVID-19. TCRdb's table, derived via immunoSEQ multiplex PCR, lists solely in-frame clones and lacks some. The sample lists a few hundred thousand clones, roughly 89% occurring once. The sequencing sample was made of PBMCs or T cells enriched from blood (not recorded which). These receptors were taken from a woman between 40 and 50 years old who had recovered from COVID-19. The CDR3 runs from the conserved cysteine through the conserved F or W. The order of the fields is CDR3 length, J gene, clone size, V gene, D gene, CDR3 protein, CDR3 DNA. The D gene is left open where the match is weak. For some rows the clone size is stated as once, few or many, or as a class when expanded; others skip it.

cdr3_length: 15; j_call: TRBJ2-5; clone_size: NA; v_call: TRBV11-2; d_call: NA; cdr3_aa: CASSLRGSGEETQYF; cdr3_nt: TGTGCCAGCAGCTTACGAGGGTCAGGGGAAGAGACCCAGTACTTC
cdr3_length: 13; j_call: TRBJ1-2; clone_size: NA; v_call: TRBV19; d_call: NA; cdr3_aa: CASSPEQGDGYTF; cdr3_nt: TGTGCCAGTAGTCCAGAACAGGGTGATGGCTACACCTTC
cdr3_length: 13; j_call: TRBJ2-7; clone_size: NA; v_call: TRBV5-1; d_call: TRBD2; cdr3_aa: CASSWEGKPIQYF; cdr3_nt: TGCGCCAGCAGCTGGGAGGGGAAGCCTATTCAGTACTTC
cdr3_length: 15; j_call: TRBJ1-4; clone_size: NA; v_call: TRBV6-2/TRBV6-3; d_call: NA; cdr3_aa: CASSIHRAGMEKLFF; cdr3_nt: TGTGCCAGCAGCATTCACAGGGCTGGAATGGAAAAACTGTTTTTT
cdr3_length: 11; j_call: TRBJ2-1; clone_size: NA; v_call: TRBV29-1; d_call: NA; cdr3_aa: CSVASFNEQFF; cdr3_nt: TGCAGCGTTGCTAGCTTCAATGAGCAGTTCTTC
cdr3_length: 11; j_call: TRBJ2-1; clone_size: many; v_call: TRBV3-1/TRBV3-2; d_call: TRBD1; cdr3_aa: CGDREKNEQFF; cdr3_nt: TGTGGGGACAGGGAGAAGAATGAGCAGTTCTTC
cdr3_length: 15; j_call: TRBJ2-7; clone_size: NA; v_call: TRBV5-1; d_call: NA; cdr3_aa: CASSSTGGPSREQYF; cdr3_nt: TGCGCCAGCAGCTCGACAGGCGGCCCCAGTCGGGAGCAGTACTTC
cdr3_length: 16; j_call: TRBJ1-4; clone_size: once; v_call: TRBV4-1; d_call: NA; cdr3_aa: CASSRTLGVRGEKLFF; cdr3_nt: TGCGCCAGCAGCCGAACTTTGGGGGTGCGGGGTGAAAAACTGTTTTTT
cdr3_length: 15; j_call: TRBJ2-2; clone_size: NA; v_call: TRBV7-8; d_call: TRBD1; cdr3_aa: CASSPRQGDTGELFF; cdr3_nt: TGTGCCAGCAGCCCCAGACAGGGGGACACCGGGGAGCTGTTTTTT
cdr3_length: 11; j_call: TRBJ1-1; clone_size: once; v_call: TRBV3-1/TRBV3-2; d_call: NA; cdr3_aa: CASASLTEAFF; cdr3_nt: TGTGCCAGCGCTAGTCTCACTGAAGCTTTCTTT
cdr3_length: 17; j_call: TRBJ2-3; clone_size: NA; v_call: TRBV4-3; d_call: TRBD2; cdr3_aa: CASSPTASGIYTDTQYF; cdr3_nt: TGCGCCAGCAGCCCCACGGCTAGCGGGATTTACACAGATACGCAGTATTTT
cdr3_length: 14; j_call: TRBJ2-1; clone_size: NA; v_call: TRBV27; d_call: TRBD2; cdr3_aa: CASRGLAGVLEQFF; cdr3_nt: TGTGCCAGCAGGGGACTAGCGGGAGTACTTGAGCAGTTCTTC
cdr3_length: 14; j_call: TRBJ2-3; clone_size: once; v_call: TRBV5-1; d_call: NA; cdr3_aa: CASSGRKGTDTQYF; cdr3_nt: TGCGCCAGCAGCGGCAGGAAGGGCACAGATACGCAGTATTTT
cdr3_length: 16; j_call: TRBJ2-7; clone_size: NA; v_call: TRBV27; d_call: TRBD1; cdr3_aa: CASSLRPGQGAVEQYF; cdr3_nt: TGTGCCAGCAGTCTCAGACCGGGACAGGGGGCGGTTGAGCAGTACTTC
cdr3_length: 13; j_call: TRBJ1-2; clone_size: NA; v_call: TRBV2; d_call: NA; cdr3_aa: CASISDKSYGYTF; cdr3_nt: TGTGCCAGCATTTCTGACAAATCCTATGGCTACACCTTC
cdr3_length: 14; j_call: TRBJ2-1; clone_size: NA; v_call: TRBV6-5; d_call: TRBD2; cdr3_aa: CASVLAGGYNEQFF; cdr3_nt: TGTGCCAGCGTTCTCGCGGGAGGCTACAATGAGCAGTTCTTC
cdr3_length: 16; j_call: TRBJ1-5; clone_size: NA; v_call: TRBV4-3; d_call: NA; cdr3_aa: CASSPSIRNFNQPQHF; cdr3_nt: TGCGCCAGCAGCCCGTCTATCAGGAATTTCAATCAGCCCCAGCATTTT
cdr3_length: 14; j_call: TRBJ1-4; clone_size: NA; v_call: TRBV6-5; d_call: TRBD1; cdr3_aa: CASRLDREREKLFF; cdr3_nt: TGTGCCAGCAGACTAGACAGGGAGAGGGAAAAACTGTTTTTT
cdr3_length: 15; j_call: TRBJ2-3; clone_size: NA; v_call: TRBV28; d_call: NA; cdr3_aa: CASSFLSGGTDTQYF; cdr3_nt: TGTGCCAGCAGTTTCCTGAGCGGCGGTACAGATACGCAGTATTTT
cdr3_length: 13; j_call: TRBJ1-2; clone_size: NA; v_call: TRBV6-6; d_call: TRBD1; cdr3_aa: CASSRDRGYGYTF; cdr3_nt: TGTGCCAGCAGTCGGGACAGAGGTTATGGCTACACCTTC
cdr3_length: 15; j_call: TRBJ1-1; clone_size: NA; v_call: TRBV7-8; d_call: NA; cdr3_aa: CASSLTGREGTEAFF; cdr3_nt: TGTGCCAGCAGCTTAACGGGCAGGGAAGGCACTGAAGCTTTCTTT
cdr3_length: 14; j_call: TRBJ2-1; clone_size: NA; v_call: TRBV11-3; d_call: NA; cdr3_aa: CASSPSRGYNEQFF; cdr3_nt: TGTGCCAGCAGCCCCTCGCGGGGCTACAATGAGCAGTTCTTC
cdr3_length: 15; j_call: TRBJ2-7; clone_size: few; v_call: TRBV5-6; d_call: NA; cdr3_aa: CASSFGTSSSYEQYF; cdr3_nt: TGTGCCAGCAGCTTCGGTACTAGCTCTTCCTACGAGCAGTACTTC
cdr3_length: 15; j_call: TRBJ2-6; clone_size: NA; v_call: TRBV9; d_call: NA; cdr3_aa: CASSGPDSGANVLTF; cdr3_nt: TGTGCCAGCAGCGGGCCAGACTCTGGGGCCAACGTCCTGACTTTC
cdr3_length: 12; j_call: TRBJ1-5; clone_size: NA; v_call: TRBV27; d_call: NA; cdr3_aa: CASSRTRQPQHF; cdr3_nt: TGTGCCAGCAGCAGAACACGTCAGCCCCAGCATTTT
cdr3_length: 17; j_call: TRBJ2-1; clone_size: NA; v_call: TRBV4-3; d_call: NA; cdr3_aa: CASSQEAGRASYNEQFF; cdr3_nt: TGCGCCAGCAGCCAAGAGGCCGGGCGGGCCTCCTACAATGAGCAGTTCTTC
cdr3_length: 15; j_call: TRBJ2-3; clone_size: NA; v_call: TRBV18; d_call: TRBD2; cdr3_aa: CASSPLAGSTDTQYF; cdr3_nt: TGTGCCAGCTCACCACTAGCGGGGAGCACAGATACGCAGTATTTT